This T cell receptor beta chain appears in the sequencing data of a study of radiotherapy plus CTLA-4 blockade in lung cancer. Study-wide findings and caveats: TCR clones originating in tumors grew in number in blood after radiotherapy plus ipilimumab.

Points on this clone: Its target is unknown.

Repertoires were generated with immunoSEQ multiplex PCR, while TCRdb's copy carries only in-frame clones and drops some. The repertoire holds fewer than 75,000 clones, with roughly 84% as singletons. Germline V gene lookup returns CDR1 MDHEN and CDR2 SYDVKM. The CDR3 has 13 amino acids. J was trimmed by 9 bases and V by 4 bases; bases with no gene match: 5. This receptor was obtained from a human donor with non-small cell lung cancer that progressed on radiotherapy plus ipilimumab. The material sequenced was peripheral blood, taken from a patient treated with radiotherapy plus ipilimumab. The J gene is TRBJ2-1, the V gene TRBV28, with 8 nucleotides matching TRBD2. CDR3 nucleotide sequence: TGTGCCAGCAGTTGGACTAGCCGGACTGAGCAGTTCTTC. Protein sequence: CASSWTSRTEQFF. Full variable domain (missing parts from reference TRBV28 and TRBJ2-1): DVKVTQSSRYLVKRTGEKVFLECVQDMDHENMFWYRQDPGLGLRLIYFSYDVKMKEKGDIPEGYSVSREKKERFSLILESASTNQTSMYLCASSWTSRTEQFFGPGTRLTVL.